This TCR beta chain was observed in a study of CD8 T cells in ankylosing spondylitis. Whole-study results and caveats: There was reportedly significant enrichment of clones that were disease-linked in matched ankylosing spondylitis synovial fluid. There were earlier reports of some motif variants in reactive arthritis synovial fluid and blood.

The V and J ends lost 5 bases and 6 bases respectively, with 11 bases between them. From germline, CDR1 is SEHNR and CDR2 FQNEAQ (reference sequence). This CDR3 comprises 12 residues. This clonotype was seen only a few times. The antigen is unknown. Quantitative 5'-RACE with molecular barcodes was used to make the TCR beta libraries. TCRdb independently ran MiXCR on the 5' RACE reads; one entry per CDR3 protein. The data hold around 340,000 distinct CDR3 sequences, with 20% to 25% observed a single time. The specimen was blood, either unsorted or a sorted T cell fraction (not recorded which). V is TRBV7-9 and J is TRBJ2-7, with D maybe TRBD1 (5 bases). This sequence was found in a male donor with ankylosing spondylitis or in good health (not recorded which). Here the CDR3 reads CASSPPGREQYF. The DNA for the CDR3 is TGTGCCAGCAGCCCCCCAGGGCGCGAGCAGTACTTC.